The present TCR beta chain was sequenced within a study of T-cell memory formation after mild COVID-19. As for the study in general: Each donor largely had its own TCR clusters. Findings of the study overall: Whereas later expanders leaned CD4+, clones contracting day 15 to 85 showed a balanced CD4/CD8 makeup. Among CD4+ contracting clones, most were CM and EM, and CD8+ ones EMRA.

This CDR3 comprises 15 residues. Germline V CDR1 and CDR2: SGHAT, FQNNGV. The ends were cut back, 4 bases at V and 4 bases at J, with 13 bases in the middle. A remark on this clonotype: Its matching antigen is unknown.

TCRdb re-derived calls from the 5' RACE reads in MiXCR, one entry per CDR3 protein. This sample has fewer than 350,000 distinct CDR3 sequences, with over 11% found just once. The V gene is TRBV11-2, the J gene TRBJ1-4, with D maybe TRBD1 (5 bases). This receptor was obtained from a man aged 18 to 29 who had mild COVID-19 (a few samples of this study predate the infection). Cell type and time point are not known. Sequenced sample: PBMCs or a T cell subset sorted from them (not recorded which). Here the CDR3 DNA reads TGTGCCAGCAGCTCAACGGGACGGATTAATGAAAAACTGTTTTTT. Translation: CASSSTGRINEKLFF.